These 5 T cell receptor beta chains were all obtained from the same sample, sequenced in a study of breast tumors, draining lymph nodes, adjacent tissues. From the multiplex PCR reads, TCRdb called clonotypes with MiXCR, one entry per CDR3 protein. The data contain about 300,000 distinct CDR3 sequences, over 25% of them singletons. The lymph nodes were axillary draining lymph nodes from breast cancer patients. The sequenced sample was axillary lymph node tissue. Every receptor here comes from a female donor with breast cancer. Some clones in this sample may be carry-over from other donors' samples.

The V and J genes are TRBV3-1 and TRBJ2-7; 7 bases line up with TRBD2. The CDR3 totals 14 residues. Germline CDR1 and CDR2: LGHDT and YNNKEL (reference sequence). Trimming took 1 base from V and 5 from J; bases not matched to a gene: 5. CDR3 loop: CASSQVAGRDEQYF. CDR3 coding DNA: TGTGCCAGCAGCCAAGTGGCAGGGAGGGACGAGCAGTACTTC.

This clonotype has a count of ten or more. V and J are TRBV7-9 and TRBJ2-1; a weak D match, TRBD1 (6 bases). V was clipped by 0 bases and J by 8 bases, with 11 bases between them. Per the germline V gene, CDR1 is SEHNR and CDR2 is FQNEAQ (reference sequence). This CDR3 has 14 amino acids. The CDR3 region has the DNA TGTGCCAGCAGCTTAGCGCGGACAGCCCATGAGCAGTTCTTC. It codes for CASSLARTAHEQFF.

This clonotype was picked up many times. J is TRBJ2-1 and V is TRBV20-1; 8 nucleotides align to TRBD2. The CDR3 totals 15 residues. In germline, CDR1 is DFQATT, CDR2 SNEGSKA (reference sequence). With V trimmed by 1 base and J by 6 bases, 8 bases remained unmatched. CDR3 nucleotide sequence: TGCAGTGCTAGAGCCGGGGTAGCGGGAACCAATGAGCAGTTCTTC. It codes for CSARAGVAGTNEQFF.

Concerning this clonotype: Possible read error: a much larger clone is one base away. V and J are TRBV7-8 and TRBJ2-5, with D perhaps matching TRBD1 (5 bases). The germline gives CDR1 SGHVS, CDR2 FQNEAQ. This CDR3 comprises 14 residues. V was shortened by 6 bases and J by 1 base, with 12 bases between the two germline ends. The CDR3 DNA reads TGTGCCAGCAGACAGGCTAAAGCCCAAGAGACCCAGTACTTC. This codes for CASRQAKAQETQYF.

The chain carries TRBV7-9 and TRBJ1-4; D remains unclear. V shed 6 bases and J shed 6 bases, with 14 bases lying between them. Germline values: CDR1 SEHNR, CDR2 FQNEAQ (reference sequence). This CDR3 region has 14 residues. CDR3 region: CASSSPGFDEKLFF. DNA of the CDR3: TGTGCCAGCAGTTCTCCTGGGTTCGATGAAAAACTGTTTTTT. The variable domain in full, with the rest retrieved from reference TRBV7-9 and TRBJ1-4, is DTGVSQNPRHKITKRGQNVTFRCDPISEHNRLYWYRQTLGQGPEFLTYFQNEAQLEKSRLLSDRFSAERPKGSFSTLEIQRTEQGDSAMYLCASSSPGFDEKLFFGSGTQLSVL.